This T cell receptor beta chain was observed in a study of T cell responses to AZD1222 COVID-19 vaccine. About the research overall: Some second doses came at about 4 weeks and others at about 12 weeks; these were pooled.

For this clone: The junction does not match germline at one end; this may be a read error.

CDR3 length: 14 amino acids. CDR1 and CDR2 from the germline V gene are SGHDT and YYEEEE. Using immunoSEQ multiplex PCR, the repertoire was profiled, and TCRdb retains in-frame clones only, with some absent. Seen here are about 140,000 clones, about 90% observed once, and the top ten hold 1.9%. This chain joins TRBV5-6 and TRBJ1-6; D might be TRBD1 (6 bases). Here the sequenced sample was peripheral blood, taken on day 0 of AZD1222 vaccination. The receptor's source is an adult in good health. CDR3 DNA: TGTGCCAGCAGATTGGGGGGGCCTAATTCACCCCTCCACTTT. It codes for CASRLGGPNSPLHF.